Below, 22 T cell receptor beta chains from the same sample are listed, as sequenced in a study of control samples from healthy donors and cancer patients. Sequencing used immunoSEQ multiplex PCR; TCRdb keeps in-frame clones, though not all of them. The sample holds tens of thousands of clones; 88% are singletons and the top ten take 14%. Sequenced input: blood. These receptors came from a woman between 70 and 85 years old in good health.

The chain joins TRBV4-1 to TRBJ2-1; D gene uncertain. Trimming took 4 bases from V and 2 from J, leaving 9 bases between them. Per germline, CDR1 MGHRA and CDR2 YSYEKL. The CDR3 sequence is 14 residues long. DNA of the CDR3: TGCGCCAGCAGCCCTGACGAGGCCTACAATGAGCAGTTCTTC. As protein: CASSPDEAYNEQFF.

The chain has TRBV12-3 or TRBV12-4 and TRBJ2-1; D unresolved. The ends were cut back, 7 bases at V and 5 bases at J, with 12 bases in the middle. CDR3 size: 13 residues. CDR3 bases: TGTGCCAGCACGAGACGGTCGGACAATGAGCAGTTCTTC. This encodes CASTRRSDNEQFF.

As regards this clone: The same CDR3 is also encoded by other DNA sequences in this sample. The chain recombines TRBV15 with TRBJ2-5; no firm D call. From germline, CDR1 is LNHNV and CDR2 YYDKDF (reference sequence). Trimming removed 1 base from V and 2 bases from J, with 8 bases in between. CDR3 length: 14 residues. The CDR3 spells CATSRGQPQETQYF. CDR3 in DNA: TGTGCCACCAGCAGAGGGCAGCCGCAAGAGACCCAGTACTTC.

The J gene is TRBJ1-2, the V gene TRBV6-5, with D unclear. CDR1 is MNHEY and CDR2 is SVGAGI in the germline V gene. CDR3 size: 13 residues. Trimming removed 1 base at V and 2 bases at J, with 5 bases between. This CDR3 reads CASSYLGNYGYTF. For the CDR3, the DNA is TGTGCCAGCAGTTACTTAGGCAACTATGGCTACACCTTC.

The CDR3 DNA reads TGTGCCAGCAGTTACTCGAGGGACAGCCTGAACACTGAAGCTTTCTTT. This translates into CASSYSRDSLNTEAFF. This chain joins TRBV6-2 or TRBV6-3 and TRBJ1-1, with 7 bases lining up with TRBD1. Unmatched junction bases numbered 4, after V lost 0 bases and J lost 0 bases. Germline V gene sequence: CDR1 MNHEY, CDR2 SVGEGT. This CDR3 has 16 residues.

This CDR3 is CATSRPTRGTDTQYF. The CDR3 nucleotides read TGTGCCACCAGCAGACCTACTCGGGGCACAGATACGCAGTATTTT. The chain combines TRBV15 with TRBJ2-3; D gene uncertain. Germline-derived CDR1 and CDR2 are LNHNV and YYDKDF (reference sequence). V was trimmed by 2 bases and J by 1 base, leaving 10 bases between them. This CDR3 region has 15 residues.

Notes on this clone: The sample contains more than one DNA sequence encoding this CDR3. V usage is TRBV24-1 and J usage is TRBJ1-2; D gene ambiguous. CDR1 is KGHDR, CDR2 SFDVKD, per germline. This CDR3 spans 14 amino acids. The V end lost 4 bases, the J end lost 2 bases, and 10 bases lay between the germline ends. The CDR3 region has the DNA TGTGCCACCAGTGACCCCGCCCGGAACTATGGCTACACCTTC. This encodes CATSDPARNYGYTF.

The rearrangement joins TRBV7-2 to TRBJ2-5; D unresolved. Trimming shortened V by 4 bases and J by 0 bases, and 3 bases separated the two germline ends. Germline CDR1 SGHTA, CDR2 FQGNSA. There are 12 residues in the CDR3. The CDR3 DNA follows: TGTGCCAGCAGCTCTTACCAAGAGACCCAGTACTTC. This translates into CASSSYQETQYF. The entire variable domain, with the rest obtained from reference TRBV7-2 and TRBJ2-5, is as follows: GAGVSQSPSNKVTEKGKDVELRCDPISGHTALYWYRQSLGQGLEFLIYFQGNSAPDKSGLPSDRFSAERTGGSVSTLTIQRTQQEDSAVYLCASSSYQETQYFGPGTRLLVL.

The chain recombines TRBV11-2 with TRBJ1-2; the D is unclear. V lost 5 bases and J lost 2, with 15 bases in between. The CDR3 is 15 amino acids. Germline V gives CDR1 SGHAT, CDR2 FQNNGV. The CDR3: CASSRNGGVNYGYTF. The CDR3, as DNA: TGTGCCAGCAGCCGAAACGGCGGGGTGAACTATGGCTACACCTTC.

This chain connects TRBV30 to TRBJ2-1; no clear D gene. The length of the CDR3 is 13 residues. Germline loops: CDR1 GTSNPN, CDR2 SVGIG (reference sequence). With 0 bases removed from V and 7 bases from J, the gap between germline ends came to 10 bases. CDR3 sequence: CAWSVGSENEQFF. CDR3 in DNA: TGTGCCTGGAGTGTGGGATCGGAGAATGAGCAGTTCTTC.

The table lists this clone with a few counts. The rearrangement joins TRBV28 to TRBJ2-7; 8 bases are shared with TRBD1. The CDR3 is 16 residues long. J was trimmed by 4 bases and V by 5 bases; bases with no gene match: 13. Looked up from germline, CDR1 is MDHEN and CDR2 is SYDVKM. CDR3 DNA sequence: TGTGCCAGCAGTGAATTCCCACGGCAGGGGGCTTACGAGCAGTACTTC. Translated: CASSEFPRQGAYEQYF.

This rearrangement joins TRBV28 to TRBJ1-1; no firm D call. Per germline, CDR1 MDHEN and CDR2 SYDVKM. Trimming cost V 5 bases and J 5 bases, with 9 bases left between them. The CDR3 covers 12 residues. Here the CDR3 reads CASSVRPTEAFF. CDR3 in DNA: TGTGCCAGCAGTGTACGACCGACTGAAGCTTTCTTT.

This chain joins TRBV24-1 and TRBJ2-1; TRBD2 aligns across 10 bases. V dropped 6 bases and J dropped 0; count of bases not matched to a gene: 1. Germline-derived CDR1 and CDR2 are KGHDR and SFDVKD. This CDR3 contains 15 residues. The CDR3 bases are TGTGCCACCAGTCCTAGCGGGAGCTCCTACAATGAGCAGTTCTTC. Encoded protein: CATSPSGSSYNEQFF.

The rearrangement joins TRBV30 to TRBJ1-1; D unresolved. V was cut by 0 bases and J by 6 bases, with 14 bases left in between. Germline CDR1 reads GTSNPN; CDR2 reads SVGIG (reference sequence). The CDR3 length is 14 residues. CDR3 sequence (DNA): TGTGCCTGGAGTGTATCCAGGACCGCACCTGAAGCTTTCTTT. Translated: CAWSVSRTAPEAFF.

The chain has TRBV9 and TRBJ2-1; either TRBD1 or TRBD2 may supply D (5 bases each). CDR3 length equals 17 residues. Trimming pared 4 bases from V and 1 base from J, leaving 18 bases between. Germline CDR1 reads SGDLS; CDR2 reads YYNGEE. CDR3 region: CASSTRQSGGSYNEQFF. CDR3 bases: TGTGCCAGCAGCACCCGACAGTCTGGAGGATCCTACAATGAGCAGTTCTTC.

The rearrangement joins TRBV10-2 to TRBJ1-4; TRBD1 matches at 12 bases. Unmatched junction bases numbered 15, after V lost 10 bases and J lost 6 bases. CDR1 and CDR2 (germline): WSHSY, SAAADI. The CDR3 consists of 17 residues. The CDR3 reads CANPDRDRGRGDEKLFF. The CDR3 DNA is TGCGCCAACCCGGACCGGGACAGGGGGCGGGGGGATGAAAAACTGTTTTTT.

The chain has TRBV5-6 and TRBJ2-3, with 8 positions matching TRBD1. J was trimmed by 1 base and V by 4 bases; bases with no gene match: 8. The germline CDR1 and CDR2 sequences are SGHDT and YYEEEE. The CDR3 sequence is 16 residues long. The DNA for the CDR3 is TGTGCCAGCAGCCCCAGACAGGGGAGCGGCACAGATACGCAGTATTTT. Encoded protein: CASSPRQGSGTDTQYF. The full variable domain, rest sourced from reference TRBV5-6 and TRBJ2-3, is DAGVTQSPTHLIKTRGQQVTLRCSPKSGHDTVSWYQQALGQGPQFIFQYYEEEERQRGNFPDRFSGHQFPNYSSELNVNALLLGDSALYLCASSPRQGSGTDTQYFGPGTRLTVL.

Only one count was recorded for this clone. J is TRBJ1-1 and V is TRBV30; a weak D match, TRBD1 (5 bases). The V gene lost 3 bases and the J gene lost 3 bases, with 8 bases spanning the gap. Germline CDR1 GTSNPN, CDR2 SVGIG (reference sequence). The CDR3 extends over 12 amino acids. In nucleotides, the CDR3 is TGTGCCTGGAGGGGGGGGTACACTGAAGCTTTCTTT. Protein sequence: CAWRGGYTEAFF.

This clone was seen only once. The chain couples TRBV29-1 to TRBJ2-1; D is perhaps TRBD2 (6 bases). The CDR3 totals 15 residues. V lost 8 bases, J lost 4 bases, and 21 bases lay in between. The germline V gene has CDR1 SQVTM and CDR2 ANQGSEA. The CDR3 bases are TGCAGCTGTGCTACGGGTAGCGGATCATACAATGAGCAGTTCTTC. This translates into CSCATGSGSYNEQFF.

This clone was counted between two and nine times. This sequence joins TRBV3-1 (or the pseudogene TRBV3-2) and TRBJ1-5, with a weak D call TRBD1 (6 bases). Trimming removed 1 base from V and 7 bases from J, with 17 bases in between. The CDR3 contains 16 residues. Germline CDR1 LGHDT, CDR2 YNNKEL (reference sequence). The DNA for the CDR3 is TGTGCCAGCAGCCAAGGATGGGGGGGGCAAGGGCAGCCCCAGCATTTT. Its translation: CASSQGWGGQGQPQHF.

The gene calls are TRBV7-3 and TRBJ2-3; TRBD2 is a possible D gene (6 bases). Looked up from germline, CDR1 is SGHTA and CDR2 is FQGTGA. The ends were cut back, 5 bases at V and 2 bases at J, with 14 bases in the middle. The CDR3 is 15 residues long. The CDR3 protein is CASSPRGKLTDTQYF. The CDR3 bases are TGTGCCAGCAGCCCCCGGGGGAAACTCACAGATACGCAGTATTTT.

The chain links TRBV6-5 to TRBJ1-1; the D is unclear. CDR1 and CDR2 from the germline V gene are MNHEY and SVGAGI. The CDR3 has 15 amino acids. Between the trimmed V and J ends, which lost 2 bases and 1 base, there was a span of 11 bases. The CDR3 bases are TGTGCCAGCAGTTACCGCCCGCAAGGGAACACTGAAGCTTTCTTT. It codes for CASSYRPQGNTEAFF.